The following is a T cell receptor (beta chain) sequence with its context. Its antigen is currently unknown. The sample is drawn from a study of OX40 agonist ivuxolimab in advanced cancers. Study context: Subjects had a mean age of about 65 years, with a range of about 20 to 85; more than 75% were male. Overall study findings and caveats: Which antigen the expanded peripheral T cells recognized is unknown.

In germline, CDR1 is SQVTM, CDR2 ANQGSEA. Trimming took 1 base from V and 6 from J; bases not matched to a gene: 5. This CDR3 region has 15 residues. Data came from immunoSEQ multiplex PCR; TCRdb stores just in-frame clones and leaves some out. The data hold 90,000 or so clones, with about 92% observed a single time. The rearrangement uses TRBV29-1 and TRBJ2-2, with 10 bases lining up with TRBD1. Source: CD4+ or CD8+ T cells sorted from blood, taken in a trial of the OX40 agonist ivuxolimab. The sequence was collected from an adult with an advanced solid tumor such as melanoma, head and neck, liver or kidney cancer. This CDR3 reads CSVEGTGGLAGELFF. The CDR3, as DNA: TGCAGCGTTGAAGGGACAGGGGGTTTGGCCGGGGAGCTGTTTTTT.